The entry that follows covers one T cell receptor (beta chain) sequence. Its antigen is still unknown. The data stem from a study of cytomegalovirus exposure and HLA in healthy donors. Across the study: Of the donors genotyped, several hundred in all, 65% to 90% fell in the Caucasian-associated ancestry cluster. General observations from the study: Other equally common chains were less clonally expanded than HLA-associated TCR beta chains, a later analysis showed. When presence/absence was analysed, sequencing depth was taken to be roughly uniform across donors. Only CMV serostatus was available as immune exposure information.

The PCR had 60 Vbeta and 13 Jbeta primers. Generated by immunoSEQ multiplex PCR, the TCRdb table keeps only in-frame clones and is missing some. The data contain about 110,000 clones, around 80% of them singletons. The germline V and J ends were trimmed by 4 bases and 6 bases, with 13 bases remaining between them. The V gene's germline CDR1 is LNHDA and CDR2 SQIVND (reference sequence). This CDR3 contains 13 residues. This clonotype was obtained from a man between 25 and 39 years old in good health and CMV-seropositive. The J gene is TRBJ2-7, the V gene TRBV19; unclear D gene. What was sequenced was PBMCs. CDR3 in amino acids: CASSKKLNAEQYF. CDR3 bases: TGTGCCAGTAGTAAGAAGCTAAACGCCGAGCAGTACTTC.